This T cell receptor beta chain came from a study of T cell responses to AZD1222 COVID-19 vaccine. Findings and limits, study-wide: At baseline, just a handful of AZD1222 recipients tested seropositive. Vaccine-associated CD4 TCRs ranged over spike, dominating at 160-218 and 743-854. Nearly half of unique spike-specific TCRs reportedly avoided B.1.351 and B.1.1.7 mutated regions. Spike-specific TCR repertoires showed rising breadth and depth after two AZD1222 doses.

Produced via immunoSEQ multiplex PCR; TCRdb's table is partial and in-frame only. This sample has tens of thousands of clones, with 75% to 90% found just once. This clone was seen a handful of times. Its antigen is not known. This clonotype was sampled from an adult who received the AZD1222 COVID-19 vaccine. This sample comprised peripheral blood, obtained 28 days after the second AZD1222 dose.

The CDR3 region has the DNA TGTGCCAGCAGCTTGGTAGGGCCCCCTAATGAAAAACTGTTTTTT. It encodes CASSLVGPPNEKLFF. This sequence joins TRBV5-5 and TRBJ1-4; no firm D call. Germline V gene lookup returns CDR1 SGHKS and CDR2 YYEKEE (reference sequence). The V gene lost 0 bases and the J gene lost 3 bases, with 9 bases spanning the gap. This CDR3 is built from 15 residues.